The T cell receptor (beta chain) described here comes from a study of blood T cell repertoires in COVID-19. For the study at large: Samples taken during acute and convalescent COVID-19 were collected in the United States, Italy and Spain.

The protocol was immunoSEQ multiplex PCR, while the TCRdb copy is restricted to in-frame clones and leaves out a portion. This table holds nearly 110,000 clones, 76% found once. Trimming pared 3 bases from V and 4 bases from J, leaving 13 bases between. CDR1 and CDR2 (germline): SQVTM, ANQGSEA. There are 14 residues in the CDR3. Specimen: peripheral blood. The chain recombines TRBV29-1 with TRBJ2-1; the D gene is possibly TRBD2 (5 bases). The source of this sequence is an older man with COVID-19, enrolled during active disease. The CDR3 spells CSVDGSGPYNEQFF. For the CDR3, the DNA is TGCAGCGTTGACGGCAGCGGTCCTTACAATGAGCAGTTCTTC.